This T cell receptor (beta chain) is from a study of T cell responses to AZD1222 COVID-19 vaccine. Measured with immunoSEQ multiplex PCR; TCRdb has only the in-frame clones, and not every one. This table holds more than 100,000 clones, roughly 84% found once. Germline V CDR1 and CDR2: LGHDT, YNNKEL (reference sequence). With 4 bases removed from V and 4 bases from J, the gap between germline ends came to 10 bases. The CDR3 runs 13 residues. The chain couples TRBV3-1 (or the pseudogene TRBV3-2) to TRBJ1-2; D is unclear. The source is an adult in good health. Sample: peripheral blood, taken on day 0 of AZD1222 vaccination. The CDR3 sequence is CASSPTHGYGYTF. CDR3 sequence (DNA): TGTGCCAGCAGCCCAACGCATGGCTATGGCTACACCTTC.